Included here is one TCR beta chain sequence, with context. The entry originates in a study of T-cell reconstitution after alpha-beta-depleted transplantation in children. TCRbeta library preparation incorporated unique molecular identifiers. TCRdb passed the PCR reads through MiXCR, listing each CDR3 protein once. The sample holds 490,000 or so distinct CDR3 sequences, around 12% seen once. Trimming cost V 0 bases and J 6 bases; bases outside gene matches: 4. The CDR3 has 15 amino acids. Germline V gene sequence: CDR1 MNHEY, CDR2 SVGAGI. The material was PBMCs from the stem cell graft donor, obtained from the stem cell graft. This clonotype originated in a human donor who donated a stem cell graft to a child with combined immunodeficiency. This sequence joins TRBV6-5 and TRBJ2-1; 8 bases match TRBD2. The CDR3 sequence: CASSYSASGRNEQFF. CDR3 coding DNA: TGTGCCAGCAGTTACTCAGCTAGCGGGCGCAATGAGCAGTTCTTC.